This TCR beta chain was observed in a study of blood T cells in healthy people across ages. Study observations and caveats: Expanded clonotype shifts may have been confounded, as the donors had an unknown CMV status.

PBMCs numbering at least 7 million were isolated per sample. Extractions gave at least 5.5 micrograms of total RNA per sample. CDR1 and CDR2 from the germline V gene are SGHTA and FQGNSA. V was pared by 2 bases and J by 2 bases, with 9 bases between. There are 14 residues in the CDR3. On this clonotype: As yet, its antigen is unknown.

For the second PCR, which ran for roughly 7 to 11 cycles, a sample-barcoded 5' primer and a J-beta primer mix were used. TCRdb re-called the 5' RACE reads with MiXCR, one entry per CDR3 protein. Of around 990,000 distinct CDR3 sequences in the sample, less than 25% were seen once. These data are also associated with another study on T cells of mothers and their children. That paper adds: Every mother produced more than 10 million TCR beta CDR3 reads, whereas every child provided approximately 3 million.

The sample was blood. The chain carries TRBV7-2 and TRBJ2-5, with D unclear. The TCR originated in a girl aged 2 to 9 in good health. Here the CDR3 DNA reads TGTGCCAGCAGCTTAATGATCCAGCAAGAGACCCAGTACTTC. It specifies CASSLMIQQETQYF. Full variable domain (remainder filled in from reference TRBV7-2 and TRBJ2-5): GAGVSQSPSNKVTEKGKDVELRCDPISGHTALYWYRQSLGQGLEFLIYFQGNSAPDKSGLPSDRFSAERTGGSVSTLTIQRTQQEDSAVYLCASSLMIQQETQYFGPGTRLLVL.